This TCR beta chain was obtained from a study of T cell responses to AZD1222 COVID-19 vaccine. The protocol was immunoSEQ multiplex PCR, while the TCRdb copy is restricted to in-frame clones and leaves out a portion. The data hold fewer than 75,000 clones, with 65% to 90% observed a single time. The sequencing here drew on peripheral blood, taken on day 0 of AZD1222 vaccination. The source is an adult in good health.

The CDR3 DNA sequence: TGTGCCAGTAGTACCTCTGGGGCCAATAATTCACCCCTCCACTTT. Translating gives CASSTSGANNSPLHF. The rearrangement uses TRBV19 and TRBJ1-6; D possibly corresponds to TRBD1 (5 bases). Germline V gene lookup returns CDR1 LNHDA and CDR2 SQIVND (reference sequence). The CDR3 sequence is 15 residues long. V gave up 4 bases and J gave up 5 bases, with 12 bases separating them.